This T cell receptor (beta chain) was sequenced during a study of blood T cell repertoires in COVID-19. Study-wide context: Acute and convalescent COVID-19 samples came from the United States, Italy and Spain. From T cells, B-cell-depleted T cells, or PBMCs came the material, which was cDNA or gDNA.

This CDR3 has 11 residues. Germline V gives CDR1 MNHEY, CDR2 SVGAGI. The ends were cut back, 7 bases at V and 4 bases at J, with 8 bases in the middle. Clones were sequenced by immunoSEQ multiplex PCR, and TCRdb holds only the in-frame ones, with some missing. The table includes some 250,000 clones, around 90% detected once. The origin of this receptor is a woman aged 25 to 45 with acute or convalescent COVID-19. The rearrangement uses TRBV6-5 and TRBJ2-7; D unclear. The source material was peripheral blood. CDR3 amino acids: CASTRGYEQYF. In nucleotides, the CDR3 is TGTGCCAGCACTAGAGGTTACGAGCAGTACTTC.